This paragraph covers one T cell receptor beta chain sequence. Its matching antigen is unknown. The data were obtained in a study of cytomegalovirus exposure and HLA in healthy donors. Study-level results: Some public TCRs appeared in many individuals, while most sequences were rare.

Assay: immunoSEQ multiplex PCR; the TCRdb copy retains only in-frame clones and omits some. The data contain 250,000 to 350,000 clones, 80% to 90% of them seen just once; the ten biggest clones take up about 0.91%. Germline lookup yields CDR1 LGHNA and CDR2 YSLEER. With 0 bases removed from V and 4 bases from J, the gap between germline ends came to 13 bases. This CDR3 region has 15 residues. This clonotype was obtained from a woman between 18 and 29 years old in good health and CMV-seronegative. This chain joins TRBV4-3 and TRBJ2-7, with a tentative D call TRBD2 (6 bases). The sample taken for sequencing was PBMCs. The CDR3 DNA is TGCGCCAGCAGCCAAGACGAGACTAGTAGTTACGAGCAGTACTTC. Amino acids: CASSQDETSSYEQYF.